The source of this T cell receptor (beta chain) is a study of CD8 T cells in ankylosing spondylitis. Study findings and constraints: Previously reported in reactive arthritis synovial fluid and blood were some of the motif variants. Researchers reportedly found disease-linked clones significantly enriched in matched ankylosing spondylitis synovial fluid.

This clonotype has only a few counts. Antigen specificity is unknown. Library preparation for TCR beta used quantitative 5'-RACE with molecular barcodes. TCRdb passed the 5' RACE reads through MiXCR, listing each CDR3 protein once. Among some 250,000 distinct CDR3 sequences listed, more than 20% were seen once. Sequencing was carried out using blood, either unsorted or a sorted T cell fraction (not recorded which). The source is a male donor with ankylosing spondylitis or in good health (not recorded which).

The CDR3 here is CSARDPSGGSPNEQFF. The CDR3 DNA reads as TGCAGTGCTAGAGACCCTAGCGGGGGTAGCCCCAATGAGCAGTTCTTC. The rearrangement joins TRBV20-1 to TRBJ2-1, with 10 bases aligning to TRBD2. This CDR3 has 16 residues. Trimming removed 0 bases from V and 6 bases from J; junction bases left unmatched: 8. Germline loops: CDR1 DFQATT, CDR2 SNEGSKA (reference sequence).